This TCR beta chain was retrieved from a study of T cells in Graves' hyperthyroidism and ophthalmopathy (dated by TCRdb to between 2019 and 2020). With regard to the full study: Peripheral blood was collected at initial diagnosis, before any treatment. TCR V-J signatures able to tell the groups apart were searched for in a discovery cohort of 95 to 100 patients, of whom more than 40 had Graves' ophthalmopathy and more than 55 had stable Graves' hyperthyroidism. Prospective prediction of ophthalmopathy was tested in an independent validation cohort of 18 to 20 hyperthyroidism patients and 17 patients who later progressed to ophthalmopathy. The roughly 100 discovery patients were randomly divided into training and test sets at a 7:3 ratio. Thyroid tissue and blood T-cell repertoires from more than five Graves' hyperthyroidism patients were also compared in the study. After blood sampling, hyperthyroidism patients were treated with methimazole at a starting dose of 30 mg daily, and ophthalmopathy patients were treated with high-dose intravenous methylprednisolone. The paper describes TCR Vbeta CDR3 sequencing of roughly 130 peripheral blood samples, made up of roughly 40 ophthalmopathy patients, some 76 hyperthyroidism patients and about 17 progressor patients. The paper as a whole reports these results and caveats: In validation, the model predicted progression to ophthalmopathy a median of about 6.5 months before onset, with over 60% sensitivity and about 72% specificity. Ophthalmopathy was separated from stable hyperthyroidism by a 13 V-J signature model, with approximately 89% sensitivity and about 81% specificity obtained in cross-validation and 80%/75% obtained in testing. Sample size was not statistically predetermined, and investigators were not blinded to group allocation. Most expanded thyroid clonotypes (frequency above 0.001) were also found in blood, which suggests that blood repertoires may mirror thyroid immune responses.

This clonotype was counted only a few times. It lacks a known antigen. No base quality information exists; no much larger clone differs at one position. V is trimmed back by 4 bases and J by 4 bases, and the junction contains 12 bases that no gene match accounts for. Inclusive of the bounding cysteine and phenylalanine, the CDR3 is 17 residues long. Only the CDR3 part of the read is kept: 51 bases, read in frame from the first base. The CDR1 and CDR2 encoded by the germline V gene are SGDLS and YYNGEE. TCR beta CDR3 regions were amplified from RNA transcripts. The first round of RT-PCR for the TCR CDR3 was performed with the HTBI primer set and the Qiagen OneStep RT-PCR kit. The libraries were constructed in a second round of multiplex PCR and then size-selected and purified. Paired-end sequencing of the libraries was performed with 100 bp reads on an Illumina HiSeq2000. The paper's data handling went like this. SOAPnuke was used to process the raw data, with reads discarded if the reads contained adapters or uncalled bases, had a mean Phred below 15, or lacked an exact constant-primer or identifier match. High-quality paired reads were merged using COPE v1.2.5, and each unique nucleotide sequence was defined as a clonotype. MiTCR v1.1 was used to align clonotypes to the IMGT TRBV, TRBD and TRBJ reference segments. Only V-J combinations with frequency above 0.0001, covering about 99% of repertoires, were analysed. The TCS score was defined as F50 (clonal expansion) divided by E x V (chaos), with BLOSUM62-based TCRdist calculated between CDR3 peptides within each V-J. Welch's t-statistics and random forest reduced 450 to 600 V-J features to 10 to 15, which were used in a naive Bayes classifier (R e1071). Starting from the raw public reads, TCRdb applied fastp trimming at Q25, assembled clones with MiXCR and retained in-frame beta chains. Rows matching on CDR3 protein sequence are summarized as one entry with the most common DNA and genes. The authors' filters were not applied to this entry. This sample comprises around 240,000 distinct CDR3 sequences, roughly 15% of them detected only once. Less than 35% of the sample lies in the top ten.

Ophthalmopathy patients had moderately to severely active disease, Clinical Activity Score of at least 3, NOSPECS grade of at least 4, and duration under 3 months. Patients with uncontrolled infections, other autoimmune diseases, pregnancy or lactation were excluded. Diagnoses were based on clinical symptoms, serum thyroxine and TRAb, thyroid ultrasound and orbital computed tomography. PBMCs were separated from under 11 ml of fresh peripheral blood using Ficoll-Paque density gradient centrifugation. Total RNA was extracted using Trizol reagent, and RNA quality was assessed on an Agilent 2100 Bioanalyzer.

This chain is built from TRBV9 and TRBJ1-2; a stretch of 11 junction bases matches TRBD1. This receptor was obtained from a woman under 30 with Graves' ophthalmopathy. Specimen: blood. The CDR3 amino acid sequence is: CASSQGRTGGASYGYTF. The DNA sequence is given as TGTGCCAGCAGCCAAGGCAGGACAGGGGGCGCGAGCTATGGCTACACCTTC.